A single sample is the source of the 29 T cell receptor beta chains below, sequenced in a study of beta chain features in type 1 diabetes. Study-wide findings and caveats: For Type 1 diabetes patients, all four CD4+ subsets carried TCRB CDR3s that were moderately but significantly shorter.

What was sequenced were expressed TCRB transcripts, since all of the isolated RNA had been reverse transcribed. TCRdb keeps only in-frame clones here, not all; method: immunoSEQ multiplex PCR. The data hold 160,000 or so clones, with about 8.3% observed a single time. For these TCRs, the target antigens are not known. Sequencing used central memory CD4+ T cells from blood. Receptor source: a woman aged 18-30 years with type 1 diabetes.

This clone was picked up a small number of times. This chain uses TRBV7-2 with TRBJ2-2; the D gene is possibly TRBD2 (6 bases). Trimming took off 4 bases at V and 3 bases at J, with 12 bases between the two ends. Germline V lookup: CDR1 SGHTA, CDR2 FQGNSA. The CDR3 is 15 amino acids. The CDR3 nucleotides are TGTGCCAGCAGCTACCCGGGACTCCACACCGGGGAGCTGTTTTTT. Its protein product is CASSYPGLHTGELFF.

The V gene is TRBV25-1, the J gene TRBJ1-2, with 7 positions matching TRBD1. The CDR3 loop spans 15 amino acids. Per the germline V gene, CDR1 is MGHDK and CDR2 is SYGVNS. J lost 2 bases, V lost 3 bases, and 6 bases had no gene match. CDR3 nucleotide sequence: TGTGCCAGCAGTGATCCCCTACAGGGGAACTATGGCTACACCTTC. This encodes CASSDPLQGNYGYTF.

This clone has more than one count but fewer than ten. This sequence joins TRBV19 and TRBJ2-7; no definite D call. The CDR3 is made up of 14 amino acids. Trimming stripped 5 bases from V and 6 bases from J, with 17 bases between. Germline V CDR1 and CDR2: LNHDA, SQIVND (reference sequence). CDR3 nucleotides: TGTGCCAGTAGTTCCACCCCGTCCGGCGGCGAGCAGTACTTC. Translating it yields CASSSTPSGGEQYF.

This clone turned up a few times. CDR3 nucleotide sequence: TGTGCCAGCAGCGTCAGAGACCGGGCCTACGAGCAGTACTTC. This codes for CASSVRDRAYEQYF. The gene calls are TRBV5-4 and TRBJ2-7; D uncertain. V lost 4 bases, J lost 2 bases, and 13 bases lay in between. Germline V gene lookup returns CDR1 SGHNT and CDR2 YYREEE (reference sequence). This CDR3 is built from 14 residues.

CDR3 protein: CASSPRPGSYNEQFF. The CDR3 DNA follows: TGTGCCAGCTCACCGAGGCCCGGGTCGTACAATGAGCAGTTCTTC. The chain couples TRBV18 to TRBJ2-1; D is unresolved. Germline assignment: CDR1 KGHSH and CDR2 LQKENI. V lost 3 bases to trimming and J lost 4 bases, with 13 bases between them. The CDR3 is 15 residues long.

This clone occurred a few times. The gene calls are TRBV5-1 and TRBJ2-2; no firm D call. The CDR3 is 14 amino acids. Between the trimmed V and J ends, which lost 0 bases and 6 bases, there was a span of 9 bases. Per the germline V gene, CDR1 is SGHRS and CDR2 is YFSETQ. This chain's CDR3 is CASSLEGRAGELFF. CDR3 nucleotides: TGCGCCAGCAGCTTGGAAGGTCGGGCCGGGGAGCTGTTTTTT.

This clone came up a few times. The chain employs TRBV13 and TRBJ2-3; D is undetermined. CDR1 and CDR2 from the germline V gene are PRHDT and FYEKMQ (reference sequence). Trimming left V 5 bases short and J 0 bases short, with 12 bases between. The CDR3 sequence is 15 residues long. The chain's CDR3 is CASSPEPRSTDTQYF. The CDR3 nucleotides read TGTGCCAGCAGCCCCGAACCTAGAAGCACAGATACGCAGTATTTT.

This clone was counted only a few times. This rearrangement joins TRBV11-1 to TRBJ2-4; D is perhaps TRBD2 (6 bases). This CDR3 contains 14 residues. Germline V lookup: CDR1 SGHAT, CDR2 FQDESV (reference sequence). Trimming removed 4 bases at V and 2 bases at J, with 9 bases between. CDR3 protein: CASSSGETKNIQYF. The CDR3 region has the DNA TGTGCCAGCAGCTCGGGGGAAACCAAAAACATTCAGTACTTC.

The chain couples TRBV11-3 to TRBJ2-7; 10 positions agree with TRBD2. Germline V lookup: CDR1 SGHNT, CDR2 YENEEA. The length of the CDR3 is 15 residues. V was pared by 5 bases and J by 3 bases, with 7 bases of the junction left unmatched. This chain's CDR3 is CASSPPASGSYEQYF. The CDR3 DNA is TGTGCCAGCAGCCCCCCGGCTAGCGGGAGCTACGAGCAGTACTTC.

This sequence joins TRBV9 and TRBJ1-5; 8 nucleotides align to TRBD1. The CDR3 runs 16 residues. The germline V gene has CDR1 SGDLS and CDR2 YYNGEE. J lost 7 bases, V lost 4 bases, and 13 bases had no gene match. CDR3 DNA: TGTGCCAGCAGCCCCAACAGGGGGGGGGCAGGGCAGCCCCAGCATTTT. It codes for CASSPNRGGAGQPQHF.

CDR3 in amino acids: CASSPGTPYEQYF. The DNA for the CDR3 is TGTGCCAGCAGCCCCGGGACTCCCTACGAGCAGTACTTC. The genes are TRBV6-5 and TRBJ2-7; the D gene is possibly TRBD2 (6 bases). Trimming shortened V by 6 bases and J by 2 bases, and 11 bases separated the two germline ends. This CDR3 spans 13 amino acids. In germline, CDR1 is MNHEY, CDR2 SVGAGI.

This clone was seen a few times. The V gene is TRBV5-1, the J gene TRBJ2-7; D is unclear. Germline V CDR1 and CDR2: SGHRS, YFSETQ. Between the trimmed V and J ends, which lost 1 base and 0 bases, there was a span of 11 bases. The CDR3 consists of 15 residues. The CDR3 coding sequence is TGCGCCAGCAGCTTGTGGGCTTCAAGCTCCTACGAGCAGTACTTC. As protein: CASSLWASSSYEQYF.

The CDR3 sequence is CATQRVSYEQYF. The CDR3 bases are TGTGCCACCCAGCGGGTTTCCTACGAGCAGTACTTC. The V and J genes are TRBV28 and TRBJ2-7; possibly TRBD2 for D (6 bases). V was shortened by 10 bases and J by 1 base, with 11 bases between the two germline ends. Germline CDR1 reads MDHEN; CDR2 reads SYDVKM. The CDR3 runs to 12 residues.

This clone was seen more than once but under ten times. The chain is built from TRBV28 and TRBJ2-3; 10 bases agree with TRBD2. The ends lost 8 bases at V and 3 bases at J; junction bases unmatched: 5. Germline V lookup: CDR1 MDHEN, CDR2 SYDVKM. This CDR3 contains 14 residues. CDR3 region: CASHGTSETDTQYF. The CDR3 nucleotides read TGTGCCAGCCATGGGACTAGCGAGACAGATACGCAGTATTTT.

This clone occurred a few times. The V call is TRBV5-1, the J call TRBJ1-1, with 7 bases aligning to TRBD1. The CDR3 runs 15 residues. The germline V gene encodes CDR1 SGHRS and CDR2 YFSETQ. V lost 0 bases, J lost 4 bases, and 6 bases stayed unmatched. The CDR3 bases are TGCGCCAGCAGCTTGGGAGGACAGGAAGGCACTGAAGCTTTCTTT. As protein: CASSLGGQEGTEAFF.

Concerning this clone itself: Germline and junction disagree at one end, which may indicate a read error. This chain connects TRBV4-1 to TRBJ2-5; tentative D call: TRBD2 (5 bases). Germline loops: CDR1 MGHRA, CDR2 YSYEKL. The CDR3 length is 13 residues. For the CDR3, the DNA is TGTGCCAGCAGCCCCAGAGAGGGAGAGACCCAGTACTTC. Encoded protein: CASSPREGETQYF.

The genes are TRBV18 and TRBJ2-7; D might be TRBD1 (5 bases). V gave up 6 bases and J gave up 5 bases, with 8 bases separating them. Germline-derived CDR1 and CDR2 are KGHSH and LQKENI. The CDR3 length is 11 residues. The CDR3 here is CASSARDEQYF. Written as DNA, the CDR3 is TGTGCCAGCTCCGCCAGGGACGAGCAGTACTTC.

The rearrangement uses TRBV5-1 and TRBJ2-2, with 7 bases fitting TRBD1. V trimming: 4 bases; J trimming: 6 bases; junction bases outside the gene matches: 12. Germline V gene data show CDR1 as SGHRS and CDR2 as YFSETQ. This CDR3 comprises 16 residues. CDR3: CASSDRAGRGAGELFF. CDR3 DNA: TGCGCCAGCAGCGACAGGGCCGGAAGGGGAGCCGGGGAGCTGTTTTTT.

This clone was observed a few times. V gene TRBV7-2 combines with J gene TRBJ2-5, with unresolved D. The J call may be incorrect, as the DNA end agrees better with TRBJ2-7. Germline-derived CDR1 and CDR2 are SGHTA and FQGNSA. The CDR3 has 13 amino acids. CDR3 region: CASSSLPTYEQYF. The CDR3 DNA reads as TGTGCCAGCAGCTCACTTCCTACCTACGAGCAGTACTTC.

The V gene is TRBV10-3, the J gene TRBJ1-1; 7 bases align to TRBD1. Unmatched junction bases numbered 11, after V lost 6 bases and J lost 1 base. The CDR3 is 16 residues long. Looked up from germline, CDR1 is ENHRY and CDR2 is SYGVKD. CDR3 DNA: TGTGCCATCAGGGGGGCCCAGGGGGTATCGAACACTGAAGCTTTCTTT. Translating gives CAIRGAQGVSNTEAFF.

The V and J genes are TRBV6-6 and TRBJ1-1; 7 nucleotides line up with TRBD1. With 2 bases clipped from V and 5 bases from J, the junction kept 8 bases outside the gene matches. The germline gives CDR1 MNHNY, CDR2 SVGAGI (reference sequence). The CDR3 consists of 15 residues. The CDR3 DNA follows: TGTGCCAGCAGTTACGATGGGACAGTGGGAACTGAAGCTTTCTTT. This codes for CASSYDGTVGTEAFF.

This clone was counted between two and nine times. This chain uses TRBV5-1 with TRBJ2-1, with 9 bases matching TRBD1. Germline-derived CDR1 and CDR2 are SGHRS and YFSETQ. The CDR3 has 14 residues. Germline trimming cut 4 bases from V and 5 bases from J; bases unmatched to any gene: 4. The CDR3 nucleotides are TGCGCCAGCAGCCCGGGACAGGGAAACAATGAGCAGTTCTTC. Protein: CASSPGQGNNEQFF.

There are a few counts of this clone. The genes are TRBV14 and TRBJ2-7; 10 bases map to TRBD1. Germline-derived CDR1 and CDR2 are SGHDN and FVKESK. V gave up 4 bases and J gave up 5 bases; unmatched junction bases: 5. The CDR3 spans 14 residues. This CDR3 reads CASSPDRGIHEQYF. The CDR3 DNA is TGTGCCAGCAGCCCGGACAGGGGGATCCACGAGCAGTACTTC.

This clone has just a few counts. The V and J genes are TRBV14 and TRBJ2-7, with 7 bases matching TRBD2. V shed 3 bases and J 6 bases; nucleotides not matched to a gene: 8. In germline, CDR1 is SGHDN, CDR2 FVKESK. The CDR3 is 14 residues long. CDR3 loop: CASSHVGGGVEQYF. CDR3 in DNA: TGTGCCAGCAGCCACGTAGGCGGGGGAGTCGAGCAGTACTTC.

This clone was seen only a few times. V usage is TRBV7-2 and J usage is TRBJ1-1; D gene uncertain. Trimming removed 4 bases from V and 5 bases from J, with 11 bases in between. This CDR3 has 13 amino acids. Germline V gene lookup returns CDR1 SGHTA and CDR2 FQGNSA. The CDR3 sequence: CASSSLPGTEAFF. The CDR3 nucleotides are TGTGCCAGCAGCTCCCTCCCAGGAACTGAAGCTTTCTTT.

The gene calls are TRBV10-3 and TRBJ2-5; 10 bases fit TRBD2. The CDR3 has 16 amino acids. Germline CDR1 is ENHRY and CDR2 is SYGVKD. V was clipped by 5 bases and J by 3 bases; unmatched bases: 9. CDR3 DNA: TGTGCCATCAGTCACGGACTAGCGGAGCCAAAAGAGACCCAGTACTTC. This encodes CAISHGLAEPKETQYF.

The V gene is TRBV15, the J gene TRBJ2-7, with 7 positions matching TRBD1. The CDR3 extends over 16 amino acids. V was pared by 1 base and J by 4 bases, with 10 bases of the junction left unmatched. Germline V gene lookup returns CDR1 LNHNV and CDR2 YYDKDF (reference sequence). The CDR3 protein is CATSRATGTARYEQYF. The CDR3 DNA is TGTGCCACCAGCAGAGCTACCGGGACAGCACGTTACGAGCAGTACTTC.

This clone has just a few counts. V is TRBV10-3 and J is TRBJ2-1, with 8 bases lining up with TRBD2. The CDR3 extends over 14 amino acids. Germline V gene sequence: CDR1 ENHRY, CDR2 SYGVKD. After removal of 4 bases from V and 5 bases from J, the junction contained 4 bases not matched to a gene. CDR3: CAISVNSGDNEQFF. The CDR3 bases are TGTGCCATCAGTGTTAATAGCGGGGACAATGAGCAGTTCTTC.

This chain joins TRBV7-2 and TRBJ2-7; tentative D call: TRBD2 (5 bases). Trimming removed 5 bases at V and 5 bases at J, with 16 bases between. The CDR3 runs 14 residues. The germline CDR1 and CDR2 sequences are SGHTA and FQGNSA. The CDR3 DNA sequence: TGTGCCAGCAGCAATAGCGCCCCTTTGGACGAGCAGTACTTC. It is translated as CASSNSAPLDEQYF.